The rows below give T cell receptor beta chains drawn from one sample of a study of cytomegalovirus exposure and HLA in healthy donors. Sequencing used immunoSEQ multiplex PCR; TCRdb keeps in-frame clones, though not all of them. The table shows under 200,000 clones, with around four fifths occurring only once. Sequencing input: PBMCs. Receptor source: a woman aged 25-40 years in good health and CMV-seronegative. Each CDR3 is given with its conserved first and last residue. D genes are given only for firm matches. Expanded clones are given a class, and other clones once, few, many or no size at all.

size	V	J	length	D	DNA	CDR3
-	TRBV14	TRBJ2-4	16	TRBD1	TGTGCCAGCAGCCCTAAATTCGGGACAGACGGAAACATTCAGTACTTC	CASSPKFGTDGNIQYF
-	TRBV19	TRBJ1-5	15	TRBD1	TGTGCCAGTAGTATCTCCGCAGGGGGCGGACAGCCCCAGCATTTT	CASSISAGGGQPQHF
-	TRBV4-1	TRBJ1-5	15	TRBD1	TGCGCCAGCAGTTCGGACAGGGCCAGCAATCAGCCCCAGCATTTT	CASSSDRASNQPQHF
few	TRBV18	TRBJ1-1	13	-	TGTGCCAGCTCCCCCGGGGGGAACACTGAAGCTTTCTTT	CASSPGGNTEAFF
-	TRBV28	TRBJ2-1	12	TRBD1	TGTGCCAGCGGGACAGCTTACAATGAGCAGTTCTTC	CASGTAYNEQFF
-	TRBV27	TRBJ2-7	15	-	TGTGCCAGTCATCAACCAGGGGCCCCGCAATACGAGCAGTACTTC	CASHQPGAPQYEQYF
-	TRBV7-2	TRBJ2-7	15	-	TGTGCCAGCAGCCGGACAGCCATAGGGGCCTACGAGCAGTACTTC	CASSRTAIGAYEQYF
-	TRBV30	TRBJ1-1	14	-	TGTGCCTGGAGTGTAGCGCTCGTGAACACTGAAGCTTTCTTT	CAWSVALVNTEAFF
-	TRBV2	TRBJ1-6	16	-	TGTGCCAGCAGTGAAGCCCGACAGGCCCTGAATTCACCCCTCCACTTT	CASSEARQALNSPLHF
-	TRBV18	TRBJ1-2	13	-	TGTGCCAGCTCACCAGAACAGAACTATGGCTACACCTTC	CASSPEQNYGYTF
once	TRBV29-1	TRBJ2-2	13	-	TGCAGCGTTGAAGGGACAAACACCGGGGAGCTGTTTTTT	CSVEGTNTGELFF
-	TRBV28	TRBJ1-4	15	TRBD1	TGTGCCAGCAAGCCGTTACGACAGGGCCGGTTTATACTGTTTTTT	CASKPLRQGRFILFF